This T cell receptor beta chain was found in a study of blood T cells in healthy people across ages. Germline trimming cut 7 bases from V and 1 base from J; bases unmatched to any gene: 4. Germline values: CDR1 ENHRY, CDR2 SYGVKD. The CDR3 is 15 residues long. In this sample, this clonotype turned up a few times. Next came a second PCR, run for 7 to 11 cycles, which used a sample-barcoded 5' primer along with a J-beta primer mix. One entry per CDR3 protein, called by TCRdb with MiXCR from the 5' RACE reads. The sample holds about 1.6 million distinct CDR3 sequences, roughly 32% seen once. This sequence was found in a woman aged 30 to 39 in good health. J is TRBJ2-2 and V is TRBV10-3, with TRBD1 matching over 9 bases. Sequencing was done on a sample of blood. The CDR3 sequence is CAITPGQGNTGELFF. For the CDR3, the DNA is TGTGCCATCACTCCGGGACAGGGGAACACCGGGGAGCTGTTTTTT.